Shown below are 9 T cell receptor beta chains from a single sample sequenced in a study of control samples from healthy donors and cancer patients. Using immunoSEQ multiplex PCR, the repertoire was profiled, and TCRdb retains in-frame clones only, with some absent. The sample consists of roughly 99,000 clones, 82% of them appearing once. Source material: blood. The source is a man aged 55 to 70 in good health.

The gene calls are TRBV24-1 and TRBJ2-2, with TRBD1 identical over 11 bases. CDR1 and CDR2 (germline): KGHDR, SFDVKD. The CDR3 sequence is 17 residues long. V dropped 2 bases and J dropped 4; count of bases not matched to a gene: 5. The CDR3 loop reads CATSDSYGTGGTGELFF. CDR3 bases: TGTGCCACCAGTGATTCCTATGGGACAGGGGGCACCGGGGAGCTGTTTTTT.

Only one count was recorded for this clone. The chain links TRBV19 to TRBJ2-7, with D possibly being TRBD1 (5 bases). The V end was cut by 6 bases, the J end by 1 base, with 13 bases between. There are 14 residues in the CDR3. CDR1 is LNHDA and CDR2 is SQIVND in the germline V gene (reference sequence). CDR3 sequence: CASRDISRSYEQYF. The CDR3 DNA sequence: TGTGCCAGTAGGGACATTAGTCGGTCCTACGAGCAGTACTTC. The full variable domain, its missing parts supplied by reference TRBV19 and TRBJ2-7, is DGGITQSPKYLFRKEGQNVTLSCEQNLNHDAMYWYRQDPGQGLRLIYYSQIVNDFQKGDIAEGYSVSREKKESFPLTVTSAQKNPTAFYLCASRDISRSYEQYFGPGTRLTVT.

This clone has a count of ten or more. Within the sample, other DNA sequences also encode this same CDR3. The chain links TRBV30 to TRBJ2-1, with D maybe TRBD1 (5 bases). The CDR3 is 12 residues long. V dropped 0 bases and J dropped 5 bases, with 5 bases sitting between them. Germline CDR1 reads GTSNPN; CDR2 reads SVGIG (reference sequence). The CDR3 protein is CAWSVGDNEQFF. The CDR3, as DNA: TGTGCCTGGAGTGTAGGGGACAATGAGCAGTTCTTC. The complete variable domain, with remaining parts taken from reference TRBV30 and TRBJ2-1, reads SQTIHQWPATLVQPVGSPLSLECTVEGTSNPNLYWYRQAAGRGLQLLFYSVGIGQISSEVPQNLSASRPQDRQFILSSKKLLLSDSGFYLCAWSVGDNEQFFGPGTRLTVL.

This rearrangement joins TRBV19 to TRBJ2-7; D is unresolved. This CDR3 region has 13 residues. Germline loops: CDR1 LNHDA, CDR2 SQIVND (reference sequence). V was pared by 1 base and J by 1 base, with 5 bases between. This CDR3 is CASSIGSSYEQYF. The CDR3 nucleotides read TGTGCCAGTAGTATAGGGTCTTCCTACGAGCAGTACTTC.

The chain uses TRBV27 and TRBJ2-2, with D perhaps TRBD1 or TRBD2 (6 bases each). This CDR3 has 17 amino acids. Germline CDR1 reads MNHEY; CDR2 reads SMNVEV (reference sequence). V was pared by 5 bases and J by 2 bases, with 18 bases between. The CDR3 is CASSPPTGGVNTGELFF. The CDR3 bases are TGTGCCAGCAGTCCCCCAACCGGGGGCGTAAACACCGGGGAGCTGTTTTTT.

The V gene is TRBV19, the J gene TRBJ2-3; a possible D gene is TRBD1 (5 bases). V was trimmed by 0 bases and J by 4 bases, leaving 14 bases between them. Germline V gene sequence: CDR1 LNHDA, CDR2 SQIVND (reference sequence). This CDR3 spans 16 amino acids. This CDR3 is CASSIDRWQGADTQYF. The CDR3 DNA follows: TGTGCCAGTAGTATAGATCGGTGGCAGGGCGCAGATACGCAGTATTTT.

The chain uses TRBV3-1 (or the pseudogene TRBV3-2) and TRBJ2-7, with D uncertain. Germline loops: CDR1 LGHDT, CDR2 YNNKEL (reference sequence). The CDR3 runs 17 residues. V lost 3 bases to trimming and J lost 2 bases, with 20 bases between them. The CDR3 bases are TGTGCCAGCAGCCACCGACTGGCTCAGGTCTCCCCCTACGAGCAGTACTTC. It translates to CASSHRLAQVSPYEQYF.

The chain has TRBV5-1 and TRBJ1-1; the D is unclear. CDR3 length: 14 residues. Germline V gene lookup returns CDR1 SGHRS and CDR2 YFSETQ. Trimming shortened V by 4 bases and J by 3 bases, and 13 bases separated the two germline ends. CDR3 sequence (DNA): TGCGCCAGCAGCCCCCTCGTCGCGCACACTGAAGCTTTCTTT. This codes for CASSPLVAHTEAFF.

The CDR3 nucleotides are TGTGCCAGCAGTCCCACCTTGAGGACCGAGGCCGGGGAGCTGTTTTTT. Protein product: CASSPTLRTEAGELFF. The J gene is TRBJ2-2, the V gene TRBV5-5; D is uncertain. Germline CDR1 is SGHKS and CDR2 is YYEKEE (reference sequence). The CDR3 spans 16 residues. Trimming took 5 bases from V and 6 from J, leaving 20 bases between them.